The rows below give T cell receptor beta chains drawn from one sample of a study of PD-L1 blockade in urothelial cancer. Method: immunoSEQ multiplex PCR; TCRdb's copy keeps in-frame clones and lacks some. The data contain 80,000 to 130,000 clones, approximately 90% of them seen just once; the ten biggest clones take up about 0.92%. The sequences come from PBMCs, collected around atezolizumab (anti-PD-L1) treatment. The receptors come from a woman older than 75 with urothelial cancer. CDR3s include the opening cysteine and the closing phenylalanine or tryptophan. Each record gives: CDR3 length, D gene, J gene, clone size, V gene, CDR3 DNA, CDR3 protein. The D gene is left open where the match is weak. Size is omitted from some rows. Given values are once, few, many or a class for expanded clones.

13	TRBD2	TRBJ2-7	NA	TRBV19	TGTGCCAGTAGCTGGGGACTAGCCCTCGAGCAGTACTTC	CASSWGLALEQYF
14	TRBD1	TRBJ1-4	NA	TRBV28	TGTGCCAGCAGTTTAGGGACAGGGGAGCAAAAACTGTTTTTT	CASSLGTGEQKLFF
16	NA	TRBJ2-4	few	TRBV28	TGTGCCAGCAGTCTTACAGATCAACTAGCCAAAAACATTCAGTACTTC	CASSLTDQLAKNIQYF
14	NA	TRBJ2-7	NA	TRBV19	TGTGCCAGTAGTATTTCAGGGCAGTTCTCTGAGCAGTACTTC	CASSISGQFSEQYF
16	NA	TRBJ1-1	NA	TRBV19	TGTGCCAGTAGTATAGATCGAGAGACAGCGAACACTGAAGCTTTCTTT	CASSIDRETANTEAFF
13	NA	TRBJ1-2	NA	TRBV19	TGTGCCAGTAACTCCCAGGGGATCTATGGCTACACCTTC	CASNSQGIYGYTF
17	TRBD1	TRBJ2-7	NA	TRBV4-1	TGCGCCAGCAGCCAAGAGGGGGACAGAACCTACTCCTACGAGCAGTACTTC	CASSQEGDRTYSYEQYF
15	TRBD2	TRBJ2-7	NA	TRBV5-4	TGTGCCAGCAGCCCAAAGGGAGGGAGTTTCTACGAGCAGTACTTC	CASSPKGGSFYEQYF
16	NA	TRBJ2-7	NA	TRBV7-5	TGTGTCAGAAGCTTACCCTGCCGGCAGGGGCCCTACGAGCAGTACTTC	CVRSLPCRQGPYEQYF
14	TRBD1	TRBJ2-2	once	TRBV6-1	TGTGCCAGCACTGGACAGGGAGGCACCGGGGAGCTGTTTTTT	CASTGQGGTGELFF
13	NA	TRBJ1-1	NA	TRBV29-1	TGCAGCGTGGGGGGGGGCATGAACACTGAAGCTTTCTTT	CSVGGGMNTEAFF
14	NA	TRBJ2-3	NA	TRBV28	TGTGCCAGCAGTTTGAGGCCGAGAGGAGATACGCAGTATTTT	CASSLRPRGDTQYF
16	TRBD2	TRBJ2-3	NA	TRBV19	TGTGCCAGTAGTCCCGGACTAGCGGGAGCTTCAGATACGCAGTATTTT	CASSPGLAGASDTQYF
14	NA	TRBJ1-1	few	TRBV27	TGTGCCAGCAGTCCCGCCGCAGGGCGAGGTGAAGCTTTCTTT	CASSPAAGRGEAFF
17	NA	TRBJ2-5	NA	TRBV25-1	TGTGCCAGCAGTGCCCCCTGGGGCAGGGGTTCCCAAGAGACCCAGTACTTC	CASSAPWGRGSQETQYF
15	TRBD1	TRBJ1-1	NA	TRBV4-2	TGTGCCAGCAGCCAAGATTCCTCAGGGGGCACTGAAGCTTTCTTT	CASSQDSSGGTEAFF
15	NA	TRBJ2-7	NA	TRBV28	TGTGCCAGCAGCGACCCCCGGGGGGCCCGATACGAGCAGTACTTC	CASSDPRGARYEQYF
18	TRBD2	TRBJ2-1	NA	TRBV9	TGTGCCAGCAGCCTCGGACTAGCGGGAGGGGGATCCTACAATGAGCAGTTCTTC	CASSLGLAGGGSYNEQFF
13	TRBD1	TRBJ1-1	NA	TRBV7-3	TGTGCCAGCAGCCGTGGGACAGGCACTGAAGCTTTCTTT	CASSRGTGTEAFF
13	NA	TRBJ2-7	NA	TRBV5-1	TGCGCCAGCAGCTTGGGGAGGGCCTACGAGCAGTACTTC	CASSLGRAYEQYF